This T cell receptor (beta chain) was sequenced for a study of blood T cell repertoires in COVID-19. The wider study: Specimens from acute and convalescent COVID-19 originated in the United States, Italy and Spain. In each case, the material was cDNA or gDNA derived from T cells, B-cell-depleted T cells, or PBMCs.

Repertoires were generated with immunoSEQ multiplex PCR, while TCRdb's copy carries only in-frame clones and drops some. The sample has 170,000 or so clones; about 86% are singletons. The CDR3 has 16 residues. Germline V gives CDR1 MGHRA, CDR2 YSYEKL. V lost 4 bases to trimming and J lost 4 bases; unmatched junction nucleotides: 10. The sequence derives from a man aged 45-60 years with active or convalescent COVID-19. The chain combines TRBV4-1 with TRBJ2-1, with TRBD2 matching 7 bases. Input material: peripheral blood. The CDR3 spells CASSPSEAGLYNEQFF. CDR3 DNA sequence: TGCGCCAGCAGCCCCTCAGAAGCGGGACTTTACAATGAGCAGTTCTTC.